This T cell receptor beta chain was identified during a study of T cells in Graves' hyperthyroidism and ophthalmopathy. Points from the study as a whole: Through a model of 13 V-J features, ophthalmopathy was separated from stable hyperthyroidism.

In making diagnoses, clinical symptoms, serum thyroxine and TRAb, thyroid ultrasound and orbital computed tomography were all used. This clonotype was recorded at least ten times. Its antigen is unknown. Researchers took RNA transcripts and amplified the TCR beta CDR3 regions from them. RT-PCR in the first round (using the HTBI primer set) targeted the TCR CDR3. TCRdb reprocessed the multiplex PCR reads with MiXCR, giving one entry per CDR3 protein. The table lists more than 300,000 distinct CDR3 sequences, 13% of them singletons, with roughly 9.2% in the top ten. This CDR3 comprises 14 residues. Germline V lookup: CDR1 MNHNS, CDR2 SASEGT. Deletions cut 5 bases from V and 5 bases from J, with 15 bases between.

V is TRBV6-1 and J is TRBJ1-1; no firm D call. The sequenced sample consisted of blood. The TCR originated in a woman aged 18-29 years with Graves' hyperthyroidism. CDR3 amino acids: CASSLRILGTEAFF. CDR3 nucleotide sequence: TGTGCCAGCAGTCTAAGGATCCTGGGAACTGAAGCTTTCTTT.